This T cell receptor (beta chain) is from a study of T cell responses to AZD1222 COVID-19 vaccine (dated by TCRdb to about 2021). At the level of the whole study: A total of 233 trial participants underwent TCR sequencing, of whom under 220 had received two doses of AZD1222 and 26 had received two doses of the MenACWY control vaccine. Trial participants were enrolled by age into 18-55, 56-69 and 70-plus year subgroups, with approximately 150, 30 and 60 TCR-sequenced participants respectively.

A note on this clone: This receptor's antigen is unknown. Per-base quality was not reported, and no clone a single base away is much larger than it.

Overall results and qualifications from the work: Reportedly, almost half of the unique spike-specific TCRs recognized epitopes lying outside the regions that are mutated in the B.1.351 and B.1.1.7 variants. CD4 TCRs associated with the vaccine covered the entire spike protein, and the dominant responses were in regions 160-218 and 743-854. In the small 56-69-year group, the increase in depth fell short of significance, most likely because of low power. Participants were mostly white British and included more females than males, and it was suggested by the authors that clonal diversity may have been underestimated. After two AZD1222 doses, spike-specific TCR breadth and depth were significantly higher than at day 0 and than in MenACWY recipients. Because no samples from the day 14 peak response were available, repertoires could be characterized only after the peak T cell response. Conclusions about previously exposed vaccinees are limited, since just six AZD1222 recipients were seropositive for SARS-CoV-2 at baseline.

CDR1 and CDR2 were assigned from the germline V gene as SGHVS and FQNEAQ. Including the terminal cysteine and phenylalanine, the CDR3 comprises 17 residues. The sequence is cut down to CDR3 DNA, 51 bases in frame from base 1. Trimming accounts for 0 bases at V and 1 base at J, while the number of junction bases matched to no gene is 3. The CDR3 regions of human TCRbeta chains were analyzed by immunosequencing. Processing in the source paper ran as follows. Repertoire TCRs were matched against a reference library of SARS-CoV-2-specific TCRs generated with the MIRA antigen-specificity platform. Breadth was defined as the fraction of unique TCRs that were SARS-CoV-2-associated, and depth was defined as the fraction of total T cells that were SARS-CoV-2-associated. Using the MIRA data, every spike-specific TCR was mapped to the spike region that the TCR reacted to and assigned to either a CD4 or a CD8 class. Log10-transformed breadth and depth values were compared by one-way ANOVA with Sidak's multiple comparisons tests. In TCRdb, the immuneACCESS table is reduced to in-frame sequences with V and J assigned. These tables do not hold every clone; where another copy was compared, an unresolved V gene accounts for under half, and the others remain unexplained. V and J calls and clone size are as listed in that table; D and trimming were resolved from the DNA. In this sample the table shows 110,000 to 150,000 clones, over 80% of which occur a single time. 2.5% to 4% of the sample is held by the ten biggest clonotypes.

The time point tag for this specimen amounts to: about 28 days (+/-7) after the second vaccine dose. AZD1222 recipients with second doses at about 4 weeks or about 12 weeks were pooled, because spike-specific TCR depth and breadth did not differ between schedules. Vaccinee samples were obtained from the UK trials COV001 and COV002, which included a single-blind randomized controlled phase 2/3 trial of AZD1222 (ChAdOx1 nCoV-19) in healthy adults. For TCRbeta chain sequencing, PBMC samples were collected from trial participants at day 0 and at day 28 after the second dose. The sequence joins TRBV7-8 to TRBJ1-5; 10 middle bases align to TRBD1. Sequencing was performed on peripheral blood, taken 28 days after the second AZD1222 dose. The TCR originated in an adult who received the AZD1222 COVID-19 vaccine. The DNA is as follows: TGTGCCAGCAGCTTAGCAGGGACAGGGGCGAGCAATCAGCCCCAGCATTTT. It translates to CASSLAGTGASNQPQHF.